The 31 T cell receptor beta chains below come from one sample, sequenced in a study of T cells in localized non-small cell lung cancer. This table comes from immunoSEQ multiplex PCR, and its TCRdb copy is limited to in-frame clones, with some not included. Of around 25,000 clones listed, 80% to 95% are singletons. The source material was peripheral blood, sampled before any cancer treatment. The source of these receptors is a man between 40 and 75 years old with stage III squamous cell lung carcinoma.

In DNA, the CDR3 is TGTGCCAGCAGCTCAGACCCAGCCCGGGGGGCCAAAAACATTCAGTACTTC. Its translation is CASSSDPARGAKNIQYF. The gene calls are TRBV7-2 and TRBJ2-4; D might be TRBD2 (6 bases). Trimming shortened V by 4 bases and J by 1 base, and 17 bases separated the two germline ends. The germline CDR1 and CDR2 sequences are SGHTA and FQGNSA. The CDR3 spans 17 residues. Complete variable domain (other parts from reference TRBV7-2 and TRBJ2-4): GAGVSQSPSNKVTEKGKDVELRCDPISGHTALYWYRQSLGQGLEFLIYFQGNSAPDKSGLPSDRFSAERTGGSVSTLTIQRTQQEDSAVYLCASSSDPARGAKNIQYFGAGTRLSVL.

The V gene is TRBV7-2, the J gene TRBJ2-2, with D unresolved. The germline V and J ends were trimmed by 5 bases and 4 bases, with 8 bases remaining between them. Germline CDR1 reads SGHTA; CDR2 reads FQGNSA. CDR3 length: 13 amino acids. The CDR3 bases are TGTGCCAGCAGCGTAGGTGGCACCGGGGAGCTGTTTTTT. This codes for CASSVGGTGELFF.

The chain joins TRBV7-6 to TRBJ2-7; 7 bases agree with TRBD1. CDR3 length: 15 amino acids. J lost 7 bases, V lost 5 bases, and 14 bases had no gene match. Germline V gene lookup returns CDR1 SGHVS and CDR2 FNYEAQ. The CDR3 DNA is TGTGCCAGCAGCCCGACAGGGCCGCCTGTTATAGAGCAGTACTTC. Amino acids: CASSPTGPPVIEQYF.

This chain joins TRBV5-1 and TRBJ2-1; TRBD1 aligns across 11 bases. CDR3 length: 16 residues. V shed 4 bases, J shed 3 bases, and the junction held 6 bases outside the gene matches. Germline CDR1 reads SGHRS; CDR2 reads YFSETQ. The CDR3 DNA reads TGCGCCAGCAGCCTACTGGGACAGGGGGGCTACAATGAGCAGTTCTTC. It encodes CASSLLGQGGYNEQFF. The entire variable domain, with the rest obtained from reference TRBV5-1 and TRBJ2-1, is as follows: KAGVTQTPRYLIKTRGQQVTLSCSPISGHRSVSWYQQTPGQGLQFLFEYFSETQRNKGNFPGRFSGRQFSNSRSEMNVSTLELGDSALYLCASSLLGQGGYNEQFFGPGTRLTVL.

This sequence joins TRBV7-8 and TRBJ1-5; D is unresolved. The CDR3 has 14 residues. Deletions cut 5 bases from V and 3 bases from J, with 11 bases between. In germline, CDR1 is SGHVS, CDR2 FQNEAQ. CDR3 DNA sequence: TGTGCCAGCAGCCCCAGTGCGTTCAATCAGCCCCAGCATTTT. It specifies CASSPSAFNQPQHF.

J is TRBJ1-2 and V is TRBV7-6; the D is unclear. With 3 bases removed from V and 2 bases from J, the gap between germline ends came to 7 bases. The CDR3 has 13 amino acids. The germline V gene has CDR1 SGHVS and CDR2 FNYEAQ. This CDR3 reads CASSLNKNYGYTF. As DNA, the CDR3 is TGTGCCAGCAGCTTGAACAAGAACTATGGCTACACCTTC.

This rearrangement joins TRBV11-2 to TRBJ2-7; tentative D call: TRBD2 (6 bases). This CDR3 is built from 11 residues. Trimming removed 5 bases at V and 4 bases at J, with 6 bases between. CDR1 SGHAT and CDR2 FQNNGV come from the germline V gene. In nucleotides, the CDR3 is TGTGCCAGCAGCGGAGGGTACGAGCAGTACTTC. It encodes CASSGGYEQYF.

V is TRBV10-2 and J is TRBJ1-5, with D hard to call. This CDR3 comprises 13 residues. The germline V gene has CDR1 WSHSY and CDR2 SAAADI. Trimming shortened V by 5 bases and J by 7 bases, and 12 bases separated the two germline ends. The CDR3 DNA sequence: TGCGCCAGCAGTAGGGCAGAAGTACAGCCCCAGCATTTT. This encodes CASSRAEVQPQHF.

The V gene is TRBV4-2, the J gene TRBJ2-5; 9 bases align to TRBD1. J lost 4 bases, V lost 1 base, and 4 bases had no gene match. Looked up from germline, CDR1 is LGHNA and CDR2 is YNFKEQ. The CDR3 spans 15 residues. CDR3 protein: CASSQVEGQGETQYF. The CDR3 DNA sequence: TGTGCCAGCAGCCAAGTGGAGGGACAGGGAGAGACCCAGTACTTC.

This chain joins TRBV5-4 and TRBJ2-5, with TRBD1 identical over 12 bases. CDR1 is SGHNT and CDR2 is YYREEE in the germline V gene (reference sequence). Unmatched junction bases numbered 6, after V lost 4 bases and J lost 5 bases. This CDR3 has 15 amino acids. The CDR3 loop reads CASSTGTGGGETQYF. DNA of the CDR3: TGTGCCAGCAGCACAGGGACAGGGGGCGGTGAGACCCAGTACTTC. The full variable domain, in which reference TRBV5-4 and TRBJ2-5 provide the parts outside the CDR3, is ETGVTQSPTHLIKTRGQQVTLRCSSQSGHNTVSWYQQALGQGPQFIFQYYREEENGRGNFPPRFSGLQFPNYSSELNVNALELDDSALYLCASSTGTGGGETQYFGPGTRLLVL.

This clone was counted once. This rearrangement joins TRBV18 to TRBJ2-3; 7 nucleotides agree with TRBD2. Germline-derived CDR1 and CDR2 are KGHSH and LQKENI. The CDR3 is 16 residues long. V dropped 6 bases and J dropped 11; count of bases not matched to a gene: 20. The CDR3 sequence is CASSPELGLSLAVQYF. The CDR3 coding sequence is TGTGCCAGCTCTCCCGAACTTGGACTAAGTCTAGCGGTGCAGTATTTT.

The chain uses TRBV18 and TRBJ1-5; unclear D gene. Germline loops: CDR1 KGHSH, CDR2 LQKENI. Trimming shortened V by 0 bases and J by 0 bases, and 9 bases separated the two germline ends. CDR3 length: 16 amino acids. CDR3 loop: CASSPPGLHSNQPQHF. CDR3 DNA: TGTGCCAGCTCACCACCTGGCTTACATAGCAATCAGCCCCAGCATTTT.

The chain carries TRBV5-1 and TRBJ1-5, with D tentatively TRBD1 (6 bases). CDR1 is SGHRS, CDR2 YFSETQ, per germline. Trimming removed 5 bases at V and 3 bases at J, with 12 bases between. The CDR3 extends over 14 amino acids. The DNA of the CDR3 is TGCGCCAGCAGTAAAGGGGACAACAATCAGCCCCAGCATTTT. Translated: CASSKGDNNQPQHF.

This rearrangement joins TRBV7-8 to TRBJ1-1; D is ambiguous. Germline CDR1 SGHVS, CDR2 FQNEAQ. The germline V and J ends were trimmed by 1 base and 1 base, with 7 bases remaining between them. The CDR3 consists of 14 residues. The CDR3 is CASSLGPQNTEAFF. The CDR3 DNA reads as TGTGCCAGCAGCTTAGGGCCCCAGAACACTGAAGCTTTCTTT. Drawing the rest from reference TRBV7-8 and TRBJ1-1, the complete variable domain is GAGVSQSPRYKVAKRGQDVALRCDPISGHVSLFWYQQALGQGPEFLTYFQNEAQLDKSGLPSDRFFAERPEGSVSTLKIQRTQQEDSAVYLCASSLGPQNTEAFFGQGTRLTVV.

The gene calls are TRBV5-1 and TRBJ2-2; possible D gene TRBD2, 5 bases. The germline V gene encodes CDR1 SGHRS and CDR2 YFSETQ. Trimming took 5 bases from V and 6 from J, leaving 11 bases between them. The CDR3 has 13 residues. The CDR3 DNA sequence: TGCGCCAGCAGAGCGCCGGGGTCCGGGGAGCTGTTTTTT. Encoded protein: CASRAPGSGELFF.

The chain recombines TRBV27 with TRBJ2-7; 7 bases align to TRBD1. With V trimmed by 4 bases and J by 6 bases, 9 bases remained unmatched. The CDR3 loop spans 14 amino acids. Germline CDR1 reads MNHEY; CDR2 reads SMNVEV (reference sequence). CDR3 DNA sequence: TGTGCCAGCAGTTCCGACAGGGACCGTGGCGAGCAGTACTTC. It yields the protein CASSSDRDRGEQYF.

This chain joins TRBV15 and TRBJ1-5; D is possibly TRBD1 (6 bases). Per the germline V gene, CDR1 is LNHNV and CDR2 is YYDKDF (reference sequence). V lost 1 base and J lost 4, with 11 bases in between. The CDR3 contains 15 residues. CDR3 nucleotide sequence: TGTGCCACCAGCAGAGGCAGGGGTGAGAATCAGCCCCAGCATTTT. This translates into CATSRGRGENQPQHF.

This rearrangement joins TRBV5-4 to TRBJ1-2; a possible D gene is TRBD1 (6 bases). Trimming left V 3 bases short and J 2 bases short, with 17 bases between. This CDR3 comprises 16 residues. Germline V gene sequence: CDR1 SGHNT, CDR2 YYREEE (reference sequence). CDR3 in DNA: TGTGCCAGCAGCTCAGGGGCCCCCGACGGGAACTATGGCTACACCTTC. Its protein is CASSSGAPDGNYGYTF.

This clone was counted once. This chain connects TRBV4-2 to TRBJ2-7; TRBD2 aligns across 8 bases. The CDR3 totals 15 residues. The V gene's germline CDR1 is LGHNA and CDR2 YNFKEQ. The ends lost 4 bases at V and 7 bases at J; junction bases unmatched: 12. The CDR3 here is CASSPQGSGAPEQYF. The CDR3 DNA reads as TGTGCCAGCAGCCCCCAGGGTAGCGGGGCCCCTGAGCAGTACTTC.

V and J are TRBV4-1 and TRBJ1-1; TRBD1 is a possible D gene (6 bases). Trimming removed 4 bases from V and 1 base from J, with 13 bases in between. Germline V gene data show CDR1 as MGHRA and CDR2 as YSYEKL. The CDR3 has 15 residues. CDR3 DNA: TGCGCCAGCAGCCGCCCGGGACACGGGAACACTGAAGCTTTCTTT. Translating gives CASSRPGHGNTEAFF.

V is TRBV28 and J is TRBJ1-2; 7 nucleotides align to TRBD1. The CDR3 extends over 18 amino acids. Germline CDR1 MDHEN, CDR2 SYDVKM. After removal of 4 bases from V and 2 bases from J, the junction contained 16 bases not matched to a gene. CDR3 sequence (DNA): TGTGCCAGCAGTTCCCGAATCGGGGCAGGGGGAGGCAACTATGGCTACACCTTC. Amino acid sequence: CASSSRIGAGGGNYGYTF.

This sequence joins TRBV28 and TRBJ2-7, with D tentatively TRBD1 (6 bases). V lost 4 bases to trimming and J lost 4 bases, with 14 bases between them. This CDR3 spans 14 amino acids. CDR1 and CDR2 (germline): MDHEN, SYDVKM. The DNA for the CDR3 is TGTGCCAGCAGTTCGCCGGGACACGTATACGAGCAGTACTTC. Translation gives CASSSPGHVYEQYF.

The rearrangement links TRBV7-7 to TRBJ2-3, with D possibly called TRBD1 or TRBD2 (6 bases each). Trimming stripped 2 bases from V and 1 base from J, with 7 bases between. CDR1 and CDR2 (germline): SSHAT, FNYEAQ (reference sequence). The CDR3 loop spans 14 amino acids. The CDR3 sequence is CASSLRGGTDTQYF. CDR3 bases: TGTGCCAGCAGCTTAAGGGGGGGCACAGATACGCAGTATTTT.

This rearrangement joins TRBV15 to TRBJ1-4; D call uncertain. The CDR3 contains 13 residues. The germline CDR1 and CDR2 sequences are LNHNV and YYDKDF (reference sequence). V shed 3 bases and J shed 4 bases, with 6 bases lying between them. CDR3 nucleotide sequence: TGTGCCACCAGCAGGGACGATAATGAAAAACTGTTTTTT. It yields the protein CATSRDDNEKLFF.

The rearrangement links TRBV7-9 to TRBJ2-7; 8 positions agree with TRBD1. Germline CDR1 reads SEHNR; CDR2 reads FQNEAQ (reference sequence). This CDR3 has 15 residues. With V trimmed by 5 bases and J by 3 bases, 9 bases remained unmatched. In nucleotides, the CDR3 is TGTGCCAGCAGCCACCAGGGGGCTGGGGACTACGAGCAGTACTTC. Its translation is CASSHQGAGDYEQYF.

This chain uses TRBV5-1 with TRBJ1-3; the D is unclear. With 0 bases removed from V and 2 bases from J, the gap between germline ends came to 3 bases. CDR1 and CDR2 from the germline V gene are SGHRS and YFSETQ. The CDR3 has 13 amino acids. The CDR3: CASSLDTGNTIYF. The DNA of the CDR3 is TGCGCCAGCAGCTTGGACACTGGAAACACCATATATTTT.

The genes are TRBV6-1 and TRBJ2-7; the D gene could be TRBD1 or TRBD2 (5 bases each). The CDR3 loop spans 13 amino acids. Trimming took 6 bases from V and 2 from J, leaving 11 bases between them. CDR1 and CDR2 from the germline V gene are MNHNS and SASEGT. Here the CDR3 reads CASSPSGPYEQYF. The CDR3 region has the DNA TGTGCCAGCAGCCCCTCGGGGCCCTACGAGCAGTACTTC.

V gene TRBV28 combines with J gene TRBJ2-4; 11 bases line up with TRBD2. Looked up from germline, CDR1 is MDHEN and CDR2 is SYDVKM. The V gene end was trimmed by 4 bases and the J gene end by 1 base; junction bases not matched to a gene: 3. The CDR3 sequence is 16 residues long. The CDR3 DNA follows: TGTGCCAGCAGTTCGACTAGCGGGACGGCCAAAAACATTCAGTACTTC. It codes for CASSSTSGTAKNIQYF.

The genes are TRBV10-3 and TRBJ1-5, with TRBD1 matching over 7 bases. The CDR3 consists of 13 residues. Trimming at V came to 10 bases and at J to 4 bases, leaving 7 bases not matched to a gene. Germline CDR1 is ENHRY and CDR2 is SYGVKD. For the CDR3, the DNA is TGTGCCACCCGACAGGGACCTAATCAGCCCCAGCATTTT. Translated: CATRQGPNQPQHF.

The rearrangement uses TRBV28 and TRBJ1-1, with TRBD1 matching over 7 bases. Germline V lookup: CDR1 MDHEN, CDR2 SYDVKM. The CDR3 is 14 amino acids. V dropped 6 bases and J dropped 3; count of bases not matched to a gene: 7. In DNA form, the CDR3 reads TGTGCCAGCAGGGGACCAGGGACAGACACTGAAGCTTTCTTT. Its protein product is CASRGPGTDTEAFF.

This chain links TRBV19 with TRBJ1-1; 9 nucleotides match TRBD1. The CDR3 is 13 amino acids. Germline trimming cut 9 bases from V and 5 bases from J; bases unmatched to any gene: 7. CDR1 and CDR2 (germline): LNHDA, SQIVND (reference sequence). The CDR3 DNA follows: TGTGCCAGCGGCCGGGACAGGGCTACTGAAGCTTTCTTT. Translating gives CASGRDRATEAFF.